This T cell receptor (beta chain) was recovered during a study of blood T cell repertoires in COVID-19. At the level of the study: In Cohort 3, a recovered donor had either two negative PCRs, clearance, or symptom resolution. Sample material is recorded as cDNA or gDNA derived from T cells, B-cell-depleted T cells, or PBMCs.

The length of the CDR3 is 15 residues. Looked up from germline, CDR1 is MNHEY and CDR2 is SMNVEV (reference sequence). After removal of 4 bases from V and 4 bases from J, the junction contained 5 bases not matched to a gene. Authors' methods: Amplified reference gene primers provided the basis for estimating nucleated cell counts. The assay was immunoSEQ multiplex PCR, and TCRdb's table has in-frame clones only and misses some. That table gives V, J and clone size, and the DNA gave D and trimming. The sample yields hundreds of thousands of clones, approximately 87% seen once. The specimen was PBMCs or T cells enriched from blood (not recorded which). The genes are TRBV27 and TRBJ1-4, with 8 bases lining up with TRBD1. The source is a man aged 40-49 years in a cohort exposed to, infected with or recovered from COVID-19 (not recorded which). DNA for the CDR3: TGTGCCAGCAGTTCATCAGGGGGCTTTAATGAAAAACTGTTTTTT. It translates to CASSSSGGFNEKLFF.